The text below deals with one TCR beta chain. Its antigen is not known. Assay version v3.0 of immunoSEQ was used, and it was run at survey level. TCRdb's table, derived via immunoSEQ multiplex PCR, lists solely in-frame clones and lacks some. The sample consists of 15,000 to 20,000 clones, about four fifths of them appearing once. Germline V gene lookup returns CDR1 SNHLY and CDR2 FYNNEI. V was clipped by 4 bases and J by 7 bases, with 14 bases between them. The CDR3 consists of 14 residues. The sample is drawn from a study of long-term antiretroviral therapy in people with HIV. Broader study findings: Clonotypes expanded prior to ART showed repertoire dominance at all sampled time points. Against controls, HIV repertoires showed narrower ranges of CDR3 length.

The V gene is TRBV2, the J gene TRBJ1-5; no clear D gene. This sequence originates from a woman aged 18-30 years with HIV. The source was unsorted PBMCs, collected 0.6 years after starting antiretroviral therapy. The CDR3 protein is CASSGQGNGQPQHF. CDR3 sequence (DNA): TGTGCCAGCAGTGGTCAAGGTAATGGACAGCCCCAGCATTTT.